This TCR beta chain is from a study of blood T cell repertoires in COVID-19. Study-level background: The study drew acute and convalescent COVID-19 samples from the United States, Italy and Spain. Sources were T cells, B-cell-depleted T cells, or PBMCs; the material itself was cDNA or gDNA.

With 3 bases removed from V and 3 bases from J, the gap between germline ends came to 14 bases. The CDR3 spans 15 residues. CDR1 and CDR2 from the germline V gene are GTSNPN and SVGIG (reference sequence). Under the authors' procedure: Reference gene primer amplification gave nucleated cell count estimates. Sequencing used immunoSEQ multiplex PCR; TCRdb keeps in-frame clones, though not all of them. That table gives V, J and clone size, and the DNA gave D and trimming. Seen here are about 240,000 clones, around four fifths observed once, and the top ten hold under 15%. This receptor was taken from a woman aged 55-69 years with active or convalescent COVID-19. The chain uses TRBV30 and TRBJ2-2; D is possibly TRBD1 (6 bases). What was sequenced was peripheral blood. This CDR3 is CAWRGGSGDTGELFF. The CDR3, as DNA: TGTGCCTGGAGGGGCGGATCAGGGGACACCGGGGAGCTGTTTTTT.